The entry below describes one TCR beta chain. Its matching antigen is unknown. CDR1 and CDR2 from the germline V gene are SGHNT and YYREEE (reference sequence). CDR3 size: 15 residues. The V segment lost 0 bases and the J segment 4 bases; nucleotides outside the gene matches: 7. The sample belongs to a study of CD4 T cells in relation to SARS-CoV-2 and coronaviruses. Study as a whole: TCR beta CDR3s were sequenced after approximately ten-day antigen culture of PBMCs.

CD4+ T cells from unexposed donors were obtained before the COVID-19 pandemic (2011-2018). CD4+ T cells were isolated from the cells after around 11 days of culture. Cells permitting, SARS-CoV-2 S/N and four cold-coronavirus spikes were tested on unexposed-donor CD4+ T cells. Sequencing was performed with immunoSEQ multiplex PCR; in TCRdb, only in-frame clones are kept and a portion is missing. Of around 20,000 clones detected, around 73% appear once; the ten largest clones hold approximately 19%. Study conclusions and caveats: In approximately 71% of donors, memory CD4+ clonotypes crossrecognized SARS-CoV-2 and at least one common cold coronavirus spike.

Sequenced: CD4+ T cells from PBMCs, cultured in vitro. This chain joins TRBV5-4 and TRBJ2-7; the match to TRBD1 covers 7 bases. The sequence came from a human donor in good health. CDR3 nucleotide sequence: TGTGCCAGCAGCTTGGTTCCGGGACAGTTGTACGAGCAGTACTTC. Protein product: CASSLVPGQLYEQYF.